The TCR beta chain described here comes from a study of human versus mouse CDR3 diversity and MHC coevolution. On the study more broadly: Each sample yielded 0.6 x 10^7 to 1.6 x 10^7 valid reads.

Regarding the study as a whole: On average, humans showed more CDR3 deletions and insertions than mice. iCHAO1 estimated the human TCR beta repertoire at roughly 1.5 million clonotypes.

Sequenced by immunoSEQ multiplex PCR; TCRdb stores in-frame clones only, minus some. The data contain about 73,000 clones, around 92% of them seen just once; the ten biggest clones take up around 0.15%. Comment on this clone: Antigen unknown.

Naive CD4 T cells were sorted as CD45RO-negative, CD62L-positive. What was sequenced was naive CD4+ T cells from blood. The subset: CD45RO-negative CD62L-positive naive CD4 T cells. This sequence originates from a person aged 25 to 69 in good health.

CDR3 sequence: CASSPTENQPQHF. The CDR3 nucleotides are TGTGCCAGCAGCCCGACAGAAAATCAGCCCCAGCATTTT. The J gene is TRBJ1-5, the V gene TRBV9; D may be TRBD1 (5 bases). Trimming shortened V by 4 bases and J by 4 bases, and 9 bases separated the two germline ends. Per germline, CDR1 SGDLS and CDR2 YYNGEE. The CDR3 is 13 amino acids. Filled out from reference TRBV9 and TRBJ1-5, the complete variable domain reads DSGVTQTPKHLITATGQRVTLRCSPRSGDLSVYWYQQSLDQGLQFLIQYYNGEERAKGNILERFSAQQFPDLHSELNLSSLELGDSALYFCASSPTENQPQHFGDGTRLSIL.